This T cell receptor beta chain was identified in a study of blood T cell repertoires in COVID-19. Methods used by the authors: Amplification from reference gene primers served as the basis for estimated nucleated cell counts. Data came from immunoSEQ multiplex PCR; TCRdb stores just in-frame clones and leaves some out. That table is the source of V, J and clone size, and D and trimming were worked out from the DNA. The profile shows more than 85,000 clones, around 84% of them singletons. The sample was peripheral blood. This receptor was obtained from a man aged 55 to 70 with acute or convalescent COVID-19.

CDR3 DNA sequence: TGTGCCAGCAGAGACAGGGGCCTCTTCCTACACTATGGCTACACCTTC. Translating gives CASRDRGLFLHYGYTF. V gene TRBV28 combines with J gene TRBJ1-2; TRBD1 aligns across 8 bases. Per the germline V gene, CDR1 is MDHEN and CDR2 is SYDVKM. The length of the CDR3 is 16 residues. With V trimmed by 6 bases and J by 3 bases, 12 bases remained unmatched.